This T cell receptor beta chain came from a study of blood T cell repertoires in COVID-19. Across the whole study: Material from acute and convalescent COVID-19 was sourced from the United States, Italy and Spain. The analysed material was cDNA or gDNA that came from T cells, B-cell-depleted T cells, or PBMCs.

The authors' processing: Estimates of nucleated cell counts were drawn from the amplification of reference gene primers. TCRdb keeps only in-frame clones here, not all; method: immunoSEQ multiplex PCR. V, J and clone size are taken as reported in that table, and D and trimming were inferred from the DNA itself. The table includes some 300,000 clones, approximately 88% detected once. Cohort placement rested on clinical history that participants reported themselves. Trimming cost V 5 bases and J 3 bases; bases outside gene matches: 7. Germline CDR1 and CDR2: MDHEN and SYDVKM. There are 15 residues in the CDR3.

The J gene is TRBJ1-2, the V gene TRBV28, with TRBD1 matching 9 bases. The sample was PBMCs or T cells enriched from blood (not recorded which). The origin of this receptor is a woman in her 30s who had recovered from COVID-19. CDR3 coding DNA: TGTGCCAGCAGTACAACGACAGGGGGGGACTATGGCTACACCTTC. Its translation: CASSTTTGGDYGYTF.